The present TCR beta chain was sequenced within a study of T cell repertoires in cytomegalovirus infection. Turning to the study itself: HLA-B-restricted CMV epitopes that are well studied, plus recently identified HLA-C-restricted ones, were used by the study. It can be stated that public TCR beta signatures indicated CMV infection as well as a matching HLA type.

The CDR3 extends over 13 amino acids. Trimming removed 3 bases at V and 4 bases at J, with 9 bases between. Each CDR3 protein gets one entry after TCRdb re-called the reads with MiXCR. The data contain about 900,000 distinct CDR3 sequences, roughly 31% of them singletons. This clonotype was found a few times. The antigen remains undetermined. The chain combines TRBV12-3 or TRBV12-4 with TRBJ1-1; D call uncertain. This sample comprised cultured CD8+ T cells from PBMCs, obtained from culture after CMV antigen stimulation. The origin of this receptor is a human donor in good health (CMV status not recorded). Some clones in this sample may be carry-over from other donors' samples. The CDR3 loop is CASSFKGPTEAFF. The DNA of the CDR3 is TGTGCCAGCAGTTTTAAGGGCCCCACTGAAGCTTTCTTT.